This T cell receptor beta chain was captured in a study of T cells in Graves' hyperthyroidism and ophthalmopathy. Study results and limitations: Most thyroid clonotypes that were expanded above 0.001 also turned up in blood.

This clonotype was recorded many times. What it binds is not known. Graves' hyperthyroidism showing no ophthalmopathy progression within 18 months was considered stable. The hyperthyroidism patients had all been newly diagnosed, and their disease duration was under 2 months. Their ages ranged from 18 to 65 years. Clinical symptoms, serum thyroxine and TRAb, thyroid ultrasound and orbital computed tomography together formed the diagnostic basis. Germline V gene sequence: CDR1 MNHNS, CDR2 SASEGT. J was trimmed by 7 bases and V by 5 bases; bases with no gene match: 9. The CDR3 is 15 residues long. Template material for amplifying TCR beta CDR3 regions consisted of RNA transcripts. The study used the HTBI primer set for a first-round RT-PCR of the TCR CDR3. TCRdb analysed the multiplex PCR reads with MiXCR anew, one entry per CDR3 protein. This table holds more than 450,000 distinct CDR3 sequences, around 15% found once.

The TCR originated in a woman aged 40 to 49 with Graves' hyperthyroidism. The chain joins TRBV6-1 to TRBJ2-7, with 12 bases aligning to TRBD1. Sequenced sample: blood. CDR3 residues: CASSYEGQGAREQYF. In DNA, the CDR3 is TGTGCCAGCAGTTACGAGGGACAGGGGGCAAGGGAGCAGTACTTC.